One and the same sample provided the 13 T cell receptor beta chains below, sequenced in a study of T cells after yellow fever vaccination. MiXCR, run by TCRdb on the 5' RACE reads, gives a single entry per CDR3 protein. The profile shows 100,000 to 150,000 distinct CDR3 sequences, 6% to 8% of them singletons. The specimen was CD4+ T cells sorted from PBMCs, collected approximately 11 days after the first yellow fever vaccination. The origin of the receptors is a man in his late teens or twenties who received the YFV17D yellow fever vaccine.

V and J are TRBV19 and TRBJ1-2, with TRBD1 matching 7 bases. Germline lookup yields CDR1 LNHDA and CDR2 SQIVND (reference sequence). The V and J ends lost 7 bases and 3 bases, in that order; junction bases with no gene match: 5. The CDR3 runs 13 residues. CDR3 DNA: TGTGCCAGTAAACAGGGGCGAGACTATGGCTACACCTTC. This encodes CASKQGRDYGYTF.

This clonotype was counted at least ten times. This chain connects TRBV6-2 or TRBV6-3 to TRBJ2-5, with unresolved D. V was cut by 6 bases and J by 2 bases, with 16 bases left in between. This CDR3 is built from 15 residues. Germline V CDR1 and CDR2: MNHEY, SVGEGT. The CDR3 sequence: CASSLEITRQETQYF. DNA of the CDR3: TGTGCCAGCAGCCTAGAGATCACACGGCAAGAGACCCAGTACTTC.

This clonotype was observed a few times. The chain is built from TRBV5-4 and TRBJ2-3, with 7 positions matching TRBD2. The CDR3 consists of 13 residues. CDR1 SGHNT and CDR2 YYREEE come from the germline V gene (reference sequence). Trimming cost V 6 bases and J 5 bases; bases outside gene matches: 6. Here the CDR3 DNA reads TGTGCCAGCACAAGCGGGGCCGGAGATACGCAGTATTTT. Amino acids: CASTSGAGDTQYF.

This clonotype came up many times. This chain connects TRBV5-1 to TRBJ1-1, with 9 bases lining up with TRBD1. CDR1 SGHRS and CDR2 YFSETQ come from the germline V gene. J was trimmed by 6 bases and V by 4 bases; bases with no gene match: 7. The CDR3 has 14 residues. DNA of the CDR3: TGCGCCAGCAGCCAGGGACAGGGTGGCCCTGAAGCTTTCTTT. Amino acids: CASSQGQGGPEAFF.

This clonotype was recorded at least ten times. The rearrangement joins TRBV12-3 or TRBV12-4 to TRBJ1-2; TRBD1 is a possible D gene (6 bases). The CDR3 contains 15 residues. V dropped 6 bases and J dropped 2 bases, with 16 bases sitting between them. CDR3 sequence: CASSPGGRGNYGYTF. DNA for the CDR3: TGTGCCAGCAGCCCGGGGGGGAGGGGGAACTATGGCTACACCTTC.

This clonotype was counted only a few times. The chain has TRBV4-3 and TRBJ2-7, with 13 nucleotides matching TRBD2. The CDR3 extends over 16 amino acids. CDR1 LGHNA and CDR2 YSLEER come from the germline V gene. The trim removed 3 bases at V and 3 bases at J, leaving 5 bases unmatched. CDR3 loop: CASSHAGTSGDYEQYF. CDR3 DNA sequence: TGCGCCAGCAGCCATGCCGGGACTAGCGGGGACTACGAGCAGTACTTC.

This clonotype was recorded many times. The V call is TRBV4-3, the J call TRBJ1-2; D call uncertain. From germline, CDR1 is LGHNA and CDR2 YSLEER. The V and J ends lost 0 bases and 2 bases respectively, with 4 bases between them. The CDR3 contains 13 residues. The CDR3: CASSQDNNYGYTF. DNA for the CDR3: TGCGCCAGCAGCCAAGATAACAACTATGGCTACACCTTC.

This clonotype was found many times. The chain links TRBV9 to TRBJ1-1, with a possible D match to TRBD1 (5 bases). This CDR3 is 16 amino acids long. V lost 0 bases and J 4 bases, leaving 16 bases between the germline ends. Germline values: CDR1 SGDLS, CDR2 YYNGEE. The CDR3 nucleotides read TGTGCCAGCAGCGTAGACGCAGGCGGGGGATCCACTGAAGCTTTCTTT. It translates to CASSVDAGGGSTEAFF.

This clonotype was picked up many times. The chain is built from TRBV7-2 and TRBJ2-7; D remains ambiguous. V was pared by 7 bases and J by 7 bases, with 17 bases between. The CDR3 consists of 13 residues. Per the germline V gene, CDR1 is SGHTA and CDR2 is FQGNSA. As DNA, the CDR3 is TGTGCCAGCACCAGATACGTCGCTAAGGAGCAGTACTTC. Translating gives CASTRYVAKEQYF.

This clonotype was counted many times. For the CDR3, the DNA is TGCGCCAGCAGCTCCTACCGAGCGAATAGCTCCTACAATGAGCAGTTCTTC. As protein: CASSSYRANSSYNEQFF. The rearrangement links TRBV5-1 to TRBJ2-1; D remains unclear. The CDR3 length is 17 residues. Looked up from germline, CDR1 is SGHRS and CDR2 is YFSETQ. Trimming cost V 3 bases and J 0 bases, with 16 bases left between them.

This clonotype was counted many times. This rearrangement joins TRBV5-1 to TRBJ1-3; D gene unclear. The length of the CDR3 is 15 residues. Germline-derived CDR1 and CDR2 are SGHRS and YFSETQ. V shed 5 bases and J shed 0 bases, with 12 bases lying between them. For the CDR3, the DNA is TGCGCCAGCAGACAAGGAGGGAACTCTGGAAACACCATATATTTT. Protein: CASRQGGNSGNTIYF.

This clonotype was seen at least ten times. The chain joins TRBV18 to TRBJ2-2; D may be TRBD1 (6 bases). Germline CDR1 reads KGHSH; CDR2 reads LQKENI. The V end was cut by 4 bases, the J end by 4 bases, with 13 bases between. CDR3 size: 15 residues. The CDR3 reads CASSLRTEPTGELFF. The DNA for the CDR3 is TGTGCCAGCTCACTCCGGACAGAACCCACCGGGGAGCTGTTTTTT.

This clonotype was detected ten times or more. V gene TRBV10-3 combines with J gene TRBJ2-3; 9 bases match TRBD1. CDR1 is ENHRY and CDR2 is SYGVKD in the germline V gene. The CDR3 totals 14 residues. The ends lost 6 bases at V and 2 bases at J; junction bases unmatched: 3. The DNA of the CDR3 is TGTGCCATCAGCCGGACAGGGGACACAGATACGCAGTATTTT. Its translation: CAISRTGDTDTQYF.